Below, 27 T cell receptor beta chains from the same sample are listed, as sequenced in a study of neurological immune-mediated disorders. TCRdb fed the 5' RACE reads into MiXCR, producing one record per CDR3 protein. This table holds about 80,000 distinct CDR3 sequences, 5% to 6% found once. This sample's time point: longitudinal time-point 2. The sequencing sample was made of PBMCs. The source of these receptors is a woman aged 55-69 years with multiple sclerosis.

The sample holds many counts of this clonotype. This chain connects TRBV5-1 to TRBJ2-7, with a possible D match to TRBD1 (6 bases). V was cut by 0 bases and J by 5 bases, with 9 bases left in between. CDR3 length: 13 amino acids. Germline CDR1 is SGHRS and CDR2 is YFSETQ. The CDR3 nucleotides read TGCGCCAGCAGCTTGGGGACAGCCGACGAGCAGTACTTC. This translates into CASSLGTADEQYF.

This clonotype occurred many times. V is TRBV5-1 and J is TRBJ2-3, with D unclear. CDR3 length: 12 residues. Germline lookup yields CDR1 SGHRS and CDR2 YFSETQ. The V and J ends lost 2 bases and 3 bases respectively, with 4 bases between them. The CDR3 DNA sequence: TGCGCCAGCAGCTTTAGGACAGATACGCAGTATTTT. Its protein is CASSFRTDTQYF.

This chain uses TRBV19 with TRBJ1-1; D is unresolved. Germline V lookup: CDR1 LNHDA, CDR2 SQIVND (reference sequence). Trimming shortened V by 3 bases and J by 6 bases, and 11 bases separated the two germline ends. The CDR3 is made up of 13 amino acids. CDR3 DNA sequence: TGTGCCAGTAGTATTACAGACGGCGCTGAAGCTTTCTTT. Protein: CASSITDGAEAFF.

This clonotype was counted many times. CDR3: CSATPVGAAYEQYF. In DNA, the CDR3 is TGCAGTGCTACACCCGTAGGAGCCGCCTACGAGCAGTACTTC. The rearrangement joins TRBV20-1 to TRBJ2-7; D not certain. The CDR3 extends over 14 amino acids. Trimming pared 4 bases from V and 2 bases from J, leaving 15 bases between. The germline CDR1 and CDR2 sequences are DFQATT and SNEGSKA (reference sequence).

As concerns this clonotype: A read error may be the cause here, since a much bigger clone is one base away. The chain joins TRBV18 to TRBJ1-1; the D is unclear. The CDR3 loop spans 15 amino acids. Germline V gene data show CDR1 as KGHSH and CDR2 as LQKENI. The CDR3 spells CAISPPSWKNTEAFF. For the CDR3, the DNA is TGTGCCATCTCACCACCTTCATGGAAAAACACTGAAGCTTTCTTT. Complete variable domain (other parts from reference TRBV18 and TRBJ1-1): NAGVMQNPRHLVRRRGQEARLRCSPMKGHSHVYWYRQLPEEGLKFMVYLQKENIIDESGMPKERFSAEFPKEGPSILRIQQVVRGDSAAYFCAISPPSWKNTEAFFGQGTRLTVV.

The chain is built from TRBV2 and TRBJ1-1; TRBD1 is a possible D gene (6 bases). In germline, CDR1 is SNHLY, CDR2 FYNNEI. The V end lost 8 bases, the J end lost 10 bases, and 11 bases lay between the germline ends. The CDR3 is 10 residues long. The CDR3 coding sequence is TGTGCCAGCGAAGGGGGTCGAGCTTTCTTT. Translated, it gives CASEGGRAFF.

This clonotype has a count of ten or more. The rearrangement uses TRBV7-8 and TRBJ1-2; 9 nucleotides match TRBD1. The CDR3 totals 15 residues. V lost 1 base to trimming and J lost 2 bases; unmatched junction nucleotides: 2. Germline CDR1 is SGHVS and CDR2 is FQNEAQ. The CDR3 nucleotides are TGTGCCAGCAGCTTAGGGGACAGGGCAAACTATGGCTACACCTTC. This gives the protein CASSLGDRANYGYTF.

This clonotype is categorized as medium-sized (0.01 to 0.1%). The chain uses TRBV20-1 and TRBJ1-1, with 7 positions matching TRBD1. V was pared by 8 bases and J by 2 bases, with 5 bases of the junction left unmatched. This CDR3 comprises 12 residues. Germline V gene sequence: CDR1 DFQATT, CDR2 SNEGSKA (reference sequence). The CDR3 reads CSTGALNTEAFF. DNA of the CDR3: TGCAGTACAGGGGCCCTCAACACTGAAGCTTTCTTT.

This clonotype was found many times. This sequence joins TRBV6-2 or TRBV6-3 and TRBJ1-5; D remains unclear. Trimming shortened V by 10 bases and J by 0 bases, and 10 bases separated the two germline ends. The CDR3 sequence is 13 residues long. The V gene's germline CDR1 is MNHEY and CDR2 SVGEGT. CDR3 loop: CATGPYSNQPQHF. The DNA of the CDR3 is TGTGCCACCGGTCCATATAGCAATCAGCCCCAGCATTTT.

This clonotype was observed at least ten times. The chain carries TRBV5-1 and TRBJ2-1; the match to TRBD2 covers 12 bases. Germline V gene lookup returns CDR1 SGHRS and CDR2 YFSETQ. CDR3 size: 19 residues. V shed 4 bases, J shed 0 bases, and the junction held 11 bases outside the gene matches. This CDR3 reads CASSQTSGGSLSSYNEQFF. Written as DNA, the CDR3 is TGCGCCAGCAGCCAGACTAGCGGGGGTTCTCTTAGCTCCTACAATGAGCAGTTCTTC.

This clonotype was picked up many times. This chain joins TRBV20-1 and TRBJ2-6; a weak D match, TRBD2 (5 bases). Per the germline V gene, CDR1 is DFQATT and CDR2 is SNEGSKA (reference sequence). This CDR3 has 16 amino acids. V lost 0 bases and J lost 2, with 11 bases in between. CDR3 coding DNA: TGCAGTGCTAGAGATCGTGAGGGCGCTGGGGCCAACGTCCTGACTTTC. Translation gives CSARDREGAGANVLTF.

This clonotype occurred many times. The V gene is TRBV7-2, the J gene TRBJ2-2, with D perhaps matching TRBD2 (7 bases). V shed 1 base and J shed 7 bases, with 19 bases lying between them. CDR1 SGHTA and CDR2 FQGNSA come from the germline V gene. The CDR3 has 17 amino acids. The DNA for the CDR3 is TGTGCCAGCAGCTTAGTAGGGGGGGGCCAACGAAGCGGGGAGCTGTTTTTT. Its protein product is CASSLVGGGQRSGELFF.

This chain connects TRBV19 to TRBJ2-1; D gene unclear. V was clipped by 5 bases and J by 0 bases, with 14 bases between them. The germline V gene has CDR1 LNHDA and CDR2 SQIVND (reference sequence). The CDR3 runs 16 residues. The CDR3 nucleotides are TGTGCCAGTAGTCCCCAAGGCAGAAGCTCCTACAATGAGCAGTTCTTC. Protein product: CASSPQGRSSYNEQFF.

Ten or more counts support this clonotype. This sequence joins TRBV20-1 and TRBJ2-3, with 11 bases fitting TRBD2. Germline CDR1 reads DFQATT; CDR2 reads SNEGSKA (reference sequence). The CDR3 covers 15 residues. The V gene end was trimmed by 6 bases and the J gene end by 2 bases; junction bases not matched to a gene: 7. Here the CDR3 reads CSAQKLAGDTDTQYF. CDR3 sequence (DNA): TGCAGTGCACAAAAACTAGCGGGGGACACAGATACGCAGTATTTT.

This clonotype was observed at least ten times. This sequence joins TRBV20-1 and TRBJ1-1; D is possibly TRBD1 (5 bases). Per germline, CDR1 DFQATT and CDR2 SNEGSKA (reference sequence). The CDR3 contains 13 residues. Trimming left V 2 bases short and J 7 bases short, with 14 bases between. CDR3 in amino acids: CSARLEGRGEAFF. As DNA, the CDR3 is TGCAGTGCTAGACTTGAGGGGCGAGGTGAAGCTTTCTTT.

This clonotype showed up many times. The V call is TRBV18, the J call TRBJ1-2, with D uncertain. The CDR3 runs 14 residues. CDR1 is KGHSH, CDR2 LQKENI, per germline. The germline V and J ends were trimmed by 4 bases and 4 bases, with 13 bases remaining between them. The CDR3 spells CASSLASRGYGYTF. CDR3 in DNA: TGTGCCAGCTCACTGGCCAGTCGAGGCTATGGCTACACCTTC.

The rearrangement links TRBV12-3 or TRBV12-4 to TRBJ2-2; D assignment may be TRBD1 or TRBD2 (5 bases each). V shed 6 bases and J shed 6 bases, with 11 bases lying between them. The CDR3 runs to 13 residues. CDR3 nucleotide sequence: TGTGCCAGCAGCCCTTTGGGGGCCGGGGAGCTGTTTTTT. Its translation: CASSPLGAGELFF.

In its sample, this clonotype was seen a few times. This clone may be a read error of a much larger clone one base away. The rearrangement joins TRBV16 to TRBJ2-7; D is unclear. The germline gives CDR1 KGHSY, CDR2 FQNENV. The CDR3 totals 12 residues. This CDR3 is CVSSQTPGYWYF. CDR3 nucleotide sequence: TGTGTCAGCAGCCAAACCCCGGGTTATTGGTACTTC.

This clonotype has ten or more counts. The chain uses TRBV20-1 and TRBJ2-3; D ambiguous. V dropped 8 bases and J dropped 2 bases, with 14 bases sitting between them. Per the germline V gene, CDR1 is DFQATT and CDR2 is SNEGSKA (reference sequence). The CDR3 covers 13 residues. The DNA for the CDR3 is TGCAGTTTTCCGGAGCGCGTCACAGATACGCAGTATTTT. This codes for CSFPERVTDTQYF.

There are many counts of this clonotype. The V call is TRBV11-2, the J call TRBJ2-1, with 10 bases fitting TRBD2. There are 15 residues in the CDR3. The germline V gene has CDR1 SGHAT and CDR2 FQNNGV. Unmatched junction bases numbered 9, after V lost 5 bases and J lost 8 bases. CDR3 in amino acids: CASSPSGGAGYEQFF. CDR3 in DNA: TGTGCCAGCAGCCCAAGCGGGGGGGCAGGGTATGAGCAGTTCTTC. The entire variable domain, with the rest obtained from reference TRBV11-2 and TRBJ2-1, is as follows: EAGVAQSPRYKIIEKRQSVAFWCNPISGHATLYWYQQILGQGPKLLIQFQNNGVVDDSQLPKDRFSAERLKGVDSTLKIQPAKLEDSAVYLCASSPSGGAGYEQFFGPGTRLTVL.

CDR3 nucleotides: TGTGCCAGCTCACCAAGGGCAGCTGAAAAACTGTTTTTT. Translated: CASSPRAAEKLFF. The J gene is TRBJ1-4, the V gene TRBV18, with D unresolved. Looked up from germline, CDR1 is KGHSH and CDR2 is LQKENI. V was trimmed by 2 bases and J by 7 bases, leaving 8 bases between them. CDR3 size: 13 residues.

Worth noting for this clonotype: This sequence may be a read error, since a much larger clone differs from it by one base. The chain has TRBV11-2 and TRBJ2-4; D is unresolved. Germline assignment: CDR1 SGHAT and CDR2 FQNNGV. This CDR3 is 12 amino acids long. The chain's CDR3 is CASSLGGNIQCF. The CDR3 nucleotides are TGTGCCAGCAGCTTAGGGGGTAACATTCAGTGCTTC.

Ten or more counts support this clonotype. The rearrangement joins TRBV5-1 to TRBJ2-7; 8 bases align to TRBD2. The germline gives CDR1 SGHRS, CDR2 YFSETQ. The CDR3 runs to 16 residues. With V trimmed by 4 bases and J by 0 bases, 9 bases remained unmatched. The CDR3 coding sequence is TGCGCCAGCAGCCCAACGACTAGCGCGGGCTCCTACGAGCAGTACTTC. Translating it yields CASSPTTSAGSYEQYF.

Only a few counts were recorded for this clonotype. CDR3 loop: CASRQGFDEQFF. In DNA, the CDR3 is TGTGCCAGCCGGCAGGGGTTCGATGAGCAGTTCTTC. This rearrangement joins TRBV12-3 or TRBV12-4 to TRBJ2-1; a possible D gene is TRBD1 (6 bases). CDR3 length: 12 amino acids. V was cut by 8 bases and J by 8 bases, with 13 bases left in between.

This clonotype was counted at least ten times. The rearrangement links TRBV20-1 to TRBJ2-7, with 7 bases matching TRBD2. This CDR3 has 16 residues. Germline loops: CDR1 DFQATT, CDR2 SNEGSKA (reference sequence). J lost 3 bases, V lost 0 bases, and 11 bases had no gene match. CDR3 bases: TGCAGTGCTAGAGATACCGGGACCCAGCGGGACTACGAGCAGTACTTC. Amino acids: CSARDTGTQRDYEQYF.

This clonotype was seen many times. The CDR3 is CASSLDGKPYEQYF. The CDR3 DNA follows: TGCGCCAGCAGCTTGGATGGTAAGCCCTACGAGCAGTACTTC. The chain recombines TRBV5-1 with TRBJ2-7, with unresolved D. V dropped 0 bases and J dropped 2 bases, with 9 bases sitting between them. The CDR3 is 14 residues long. The germline V gene encodes CDR1 SGHRS and CDR2 YFSETQ.

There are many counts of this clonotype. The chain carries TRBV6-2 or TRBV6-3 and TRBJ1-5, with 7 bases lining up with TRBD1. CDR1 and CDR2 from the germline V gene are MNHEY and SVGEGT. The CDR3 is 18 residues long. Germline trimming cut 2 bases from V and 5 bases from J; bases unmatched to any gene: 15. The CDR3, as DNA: TGTGCCAGCAGTTACACGATCCCACAGGGGCTCCAAGATCAGCCCCAGCATTTT. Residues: CASSYTIPQGLQDQPQHF.